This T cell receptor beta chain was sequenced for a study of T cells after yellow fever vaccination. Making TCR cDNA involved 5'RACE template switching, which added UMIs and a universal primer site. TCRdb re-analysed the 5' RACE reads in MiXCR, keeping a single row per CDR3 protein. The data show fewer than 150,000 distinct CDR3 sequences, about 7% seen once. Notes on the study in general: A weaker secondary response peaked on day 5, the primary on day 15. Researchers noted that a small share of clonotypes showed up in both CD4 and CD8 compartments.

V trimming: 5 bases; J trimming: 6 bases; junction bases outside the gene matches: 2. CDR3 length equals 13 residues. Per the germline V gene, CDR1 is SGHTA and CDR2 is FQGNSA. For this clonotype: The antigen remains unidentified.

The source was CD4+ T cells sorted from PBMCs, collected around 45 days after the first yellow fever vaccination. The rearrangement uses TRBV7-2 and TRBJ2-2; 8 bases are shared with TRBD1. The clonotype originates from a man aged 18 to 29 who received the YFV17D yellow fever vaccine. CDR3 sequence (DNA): TGTGCCAGCAGCAAACAGGGGGCCGGGGAGCTGTTTTTT. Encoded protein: CASSKQGAGELFF.